The T cell receptor (beta chain) under discussion was sequenced for a study of blood T cell repertoires in COVID-19. About the study: Samples of COVID-19 (acute and convalescent) were obtained from the United States, Italy and Spain. T cells, B-cell-depleted T cells, or PBMCs supplied cDNA or gDNA.

Authors' data handling: By means of reference gene primer amplification, nucleated cell counts were estimated. TCRdb keeps only in-frame clones here, not all; method: immunoSEQ multiplex PCR. The DNA was the basis for D and trimming; V, J and clone size are from that table. The sample has approximately 200,000 clones, about four fifths seen once. This CDR3 contains 16 residues. Germline V lookup: CDR1 SGHNT, CDR2 YYREEE (reference sequence). Trimming at V came to 5 bases and at J to 5 bases, leaving 8 bases not matched to a gene. Sequencing was performed on peripheral blood. The chain recombines TRBV5-4 with TRBJ2-5, with 14 nucleotides matching TRBD2. This clonotype was sampled from a woman aged 55-70 years with acute or convalescent COVID-19. The CDR3 protein is CASSIGLAGGMETQYF. As DNA, the CDR3 is TGTGCCAGCAGTATTGGACTAGCGGGGGGAATGGAGACCCAGTACTTC.